This entry describes one T cell receptor beta chain. The entry originates in a study of cytomegalovirus exposure and HLA in healthy donors. There are 15 residues in the CDR3. Germline loops: CDR1 SEHNR, CDR2 FQNEAQ (reference sequence). V was clipped by 5 bases and J by 7 bases, with 15 bases between them. Assay used: immunoSEQ multiplex PCR; TCRdb lists only in-frame clones, some missing. Of about 72,000 clones in the sample, around 94% were seen once. The TCR comes from a woman younger than 30 in good health and CMV-seronegative. The gene calls are TRBV7-9 and TRBJ1-6, with D uncertain. The sample taken for sequencing was PBMCs. Here the CDR3 DNA reads TGTGCCAGCAGCCCCCCACGTCGCGGGAATTCACCCCTCCACTTT. Residues: CASSPPRRGNSPLHF.